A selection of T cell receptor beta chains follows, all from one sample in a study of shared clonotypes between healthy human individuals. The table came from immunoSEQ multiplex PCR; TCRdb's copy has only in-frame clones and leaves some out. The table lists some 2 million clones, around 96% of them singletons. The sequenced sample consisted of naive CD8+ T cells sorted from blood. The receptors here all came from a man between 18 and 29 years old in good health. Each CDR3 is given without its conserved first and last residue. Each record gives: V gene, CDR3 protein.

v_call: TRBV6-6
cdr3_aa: ASSYSPSGYTGELF

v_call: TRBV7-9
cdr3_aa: ASSPPTGGSGANVLT

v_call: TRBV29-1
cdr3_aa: SVEDPGLAGGGETQY

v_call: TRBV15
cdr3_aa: ATSRGGGLAGENPQETQY

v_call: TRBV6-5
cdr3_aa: ASSIGLADLEAQY

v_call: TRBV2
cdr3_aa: ASSGPSFDTQY

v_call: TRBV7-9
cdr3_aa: ASSSDRVGAYEQY

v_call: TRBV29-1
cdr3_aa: SVLAYEQY

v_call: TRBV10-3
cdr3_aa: AIDRGSGGSTDTQY

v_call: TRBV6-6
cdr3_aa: ASSYSAAGSNSPLH

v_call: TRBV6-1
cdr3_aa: ASSDWGGVVDEQY

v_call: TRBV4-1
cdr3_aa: ASSQVFGTQETQY

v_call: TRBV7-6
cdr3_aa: ASSVAWTGGGYT

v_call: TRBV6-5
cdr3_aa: ASSPQDATYEQY

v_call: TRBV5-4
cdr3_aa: ASSLSGPNSPLH

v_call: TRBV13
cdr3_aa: ASSLRVSGSLVDEQF